The clone carrying this T cell receptor (beta chain) was seen ten or more times. The antigen is not known. The sample is drawn from a study of molecular identifiers for immune sequencing clone quantification. Across the whole study: For replicates, RNA isolated from roughly 20,000 or 100,000 naive CD8 cells was divided into five portions, of which four were sequenced.

V lost 3 bases and J 0 bases, leaving 15 bases between the germline ends. CDR1 is DFQATT and CDR2 is SNEGSKA in the germline V gene (reference sequence). The CDR3 has 16 residues. From the PCR reads, TCRdb called clonotypes with MiXCR, one entry per CDR3 protein. In the table there are about 630,000 distinct CDR3 sequences, about 25% of which are singletons. Findings and caveats of the study: Clonotypes topping 20 RNA copies carried over 98% of effector molecules but under 1% of naive ones. Jurkat TCR RNA that was spiked in from one cell was reportedly detectable among roughly 1 million naive cells.

Sequencing libraries of naive CD8 cells derived from about 20,000 to 1,000,000 sorted cells with 10%, 30% or 50% RNA. J is TRBJ2-1 and V is TRBV20-1, with D maybe TRBD2 (5 bases). Sequencing was done on a sample of naive CD8+ T cells from blood, with Jurkat cell RNA spiked in. Subset specified: FACS-sorted CD8+CD4-CCR7+CD45RA+ naive T cells. The receptor comes from a human donor in good health. Some libraries in this study had Jurkat cell RNA spiked in. The CDR3 is CSASPRSGVSYNEQFF. CDR3 in DNA: TGCAGTGCTAGCCCACGGTCCGGGGTCTCCTACAATGAGCAGTTCTTC.